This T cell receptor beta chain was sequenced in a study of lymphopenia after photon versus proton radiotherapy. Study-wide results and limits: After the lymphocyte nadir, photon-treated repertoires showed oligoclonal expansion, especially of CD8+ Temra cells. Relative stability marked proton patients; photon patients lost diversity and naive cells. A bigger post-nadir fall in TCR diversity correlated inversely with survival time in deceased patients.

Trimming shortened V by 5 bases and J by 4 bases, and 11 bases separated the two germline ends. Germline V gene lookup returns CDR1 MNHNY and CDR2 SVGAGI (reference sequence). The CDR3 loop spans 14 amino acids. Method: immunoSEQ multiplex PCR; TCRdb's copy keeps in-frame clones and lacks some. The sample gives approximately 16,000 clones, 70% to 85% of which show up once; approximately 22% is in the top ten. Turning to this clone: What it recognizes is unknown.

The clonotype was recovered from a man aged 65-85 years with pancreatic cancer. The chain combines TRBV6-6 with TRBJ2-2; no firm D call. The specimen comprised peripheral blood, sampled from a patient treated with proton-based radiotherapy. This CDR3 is CASSKGWVTGELFF. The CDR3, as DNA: TGTGCCAGCAGTAAAGGGTGGGTCACCGGGGAGCTGTTTTTT.